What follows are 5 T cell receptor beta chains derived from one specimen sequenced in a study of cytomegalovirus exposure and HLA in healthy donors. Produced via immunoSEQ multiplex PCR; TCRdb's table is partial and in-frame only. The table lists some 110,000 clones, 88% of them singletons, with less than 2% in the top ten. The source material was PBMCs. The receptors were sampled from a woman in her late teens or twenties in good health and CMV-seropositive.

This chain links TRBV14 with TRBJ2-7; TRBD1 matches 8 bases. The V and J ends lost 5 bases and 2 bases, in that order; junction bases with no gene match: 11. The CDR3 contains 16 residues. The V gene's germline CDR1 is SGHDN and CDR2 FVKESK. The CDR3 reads CASSARSGTGPYEQYF. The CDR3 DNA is TGTGCCAGCAGCGCGAGATCCGGGACAGGACCCTACGAGCAGTACTTC.

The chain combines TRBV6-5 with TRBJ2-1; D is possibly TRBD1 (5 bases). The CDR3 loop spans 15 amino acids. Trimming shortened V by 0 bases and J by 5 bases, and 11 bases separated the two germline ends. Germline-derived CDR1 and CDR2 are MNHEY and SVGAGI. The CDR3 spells CASSYSHRSHNEQFF. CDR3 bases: TGTGCCAGCAGTTACTCCCACAGGTCCCACAATGAGCAGTTCTTC.

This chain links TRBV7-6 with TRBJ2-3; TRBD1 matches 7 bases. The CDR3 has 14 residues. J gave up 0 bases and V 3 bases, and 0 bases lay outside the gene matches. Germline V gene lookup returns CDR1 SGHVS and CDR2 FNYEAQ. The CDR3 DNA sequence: TGTGCCAGCAGCTTGGGACAGAGCACAGATACGCAGTATTTT. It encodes CASSLGQSTDTQYF.

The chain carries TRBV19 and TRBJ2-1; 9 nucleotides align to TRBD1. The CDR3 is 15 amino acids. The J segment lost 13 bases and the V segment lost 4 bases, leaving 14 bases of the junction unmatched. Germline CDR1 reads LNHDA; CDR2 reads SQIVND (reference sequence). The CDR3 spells CASSTSGQGLWDQFF. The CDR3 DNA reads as TGTGCCAGTAGTACATCGGGACAGGGTTTGTGGGACCAGTTCTTC.

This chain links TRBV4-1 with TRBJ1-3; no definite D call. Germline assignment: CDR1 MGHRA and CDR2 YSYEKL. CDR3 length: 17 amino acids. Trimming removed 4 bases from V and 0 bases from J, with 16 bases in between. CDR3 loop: CASSPYPLRDSGNTIYF. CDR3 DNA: TGCGCCAGCAGCCCCTATCCCCTCCGTGACTCTGGAAACACCATATATTTT.